Listed here are 14 T cell receptor beta chains from one sample, sequenced in a study of cytomegalovirus exposure and HLA in healthy donors (dated by TCRdb to 2016 to 2017). Receptor libraries were prepared by the immunoSEQ multiplex PCR assay. For the multiplex PCR, a mixture combining 60 forward primers for TCR Vbeta segments and 13 reverse primers for TCR Jbeta segments was used. TCRdb mirrors the immuneACCESS table, restricted to in-frame sequences. Some clones are absent from its copies; in checked studies, under half trace to an unresolved V gene, and the reason for the others is unknown. This sample comprises about 170,000 clones, 85% of them detected only once. The top ten constitute approximately 2.5% of the sample. Sequencing used PBMCs. The receptor source for this set is a man in his thirties or forties in good health and CMV-seropositive.

This clone has a single count. This chain links TRBV5-1 with TRBJ2-2, with TRBD1 as a possible D gene (7 bases). Germline CDR1 and CDR2: SGHRS and YFSETQ. Trimming shortened V by 0 bases and J by 6 bases, and 12 bases separated the two germline ends. The CDR3 totals 15 residues. CDR3 nucleotide sequence: TGCGCCAGCAGCTTGGGACGCAGGGGGGCCGGGGAGCTGTTTTTT. This codes for CASSLGRRGAGELFF. The variable domain in full, completed from reference TRBV5-1 and TRBJ2-2, reads KAGVTQTPRYLIKTRGQQVTLSCSPISGHRSVSWYQQTPGQGLQFLFEYFSETQRNKGNFPGRFSGRQFSNSRSEMNVSTLELGDSALYLCASSLGRRGAGELFFGEGSRLTVL.

This clone was found once. The V call is TRBV30, the J call TRBJ2-7; TRBD2 matches 15 bases. This CDR3 comprises 15 residues. The J segment lost 3 bases and the V segment lost 1 base, leaving 1 base of the junction unmatched. The germline CDR1 and CDR2 sequences are GTSNPN and SVGIG (reference sequence). CDR3 bases: TGTGCCTGGAGTGGGGGACTAGCGGGAGGCTACGAGCAGTACTTC. Its translation is CAWSGGLAGGYEQYF. Variable domain in full (rest from reference TRBV30 and TRBJ2-7): SQTIHQWPATLVQPVGSPLSLECTVEGTSNPNLYWYRQAAGRGLQLLFYSVGIGQISSEVPQNLSASRPQDRQFILSSKKLLLSDSGFYLCAWSGGLAGGYEQYFGPGTRLTVT.

This clone was counted a few times. The rearrangement links TRBV4-1 to TRBJ1-1, with TRBD1 matching 8 bases. The CDR3 runs to 14 residues. CDR1 and CDR2 from the germline V gene are MGHRA and YSYEKL. V lost 7 bases to trimming and J lost 0 bases; unmatched junction nucleotides: 4. CDR3 DNA: TGCGCCAGCACCCGGGACAGGATGAACACTGAAGCTTTCTTT. This codes for CASTRDRMNTEAFF.

Details on this clone: Compared with germline, one end of the junction differs, possibly owing to a read error. The chain uses TRBV23-1 and TRBJ1-5; D is perhaps TRBD1 (6 bases). TRBV23-1 is reported as an ORF; its role is uncertain. The CDR3 runs to 13 residues. The CDR3: CASSQMGVGGPFF. DNA for the CDR3: TGCGCCAGCAGTCAAATGGGGGTCGGGGGGCCTTTTTTT.

This chain uses TRBV4-1 with TRBJ1-2, with 8 bases identical to TRBD1. The V and J ends lost 6 bases and 0 bases, in that order; junction bases with no gene match: 15. The CDR3 consists of 18 residues. CDR1 and CDR2 from the germline V gene are MGHRA and YSYEKL. CDR3 in DNA: TGCGCCAGCAGACCTGTGACAGGGGCAAACAAAGCTAACTATGGCTACACCTTC. This gives the protein CASRPVTGANKANYGYTF.

V gene TRBV5-1 combines with J gene TRBJ2-5, with D maybe TRBD2 (5 bases). The V and J ends lost 4 bases and 1 base respectively, with 11 bases between them. The CDR3 runs to 14 residues. Germline V gene sequence: CDR1 SGHRS, CDR2 YFSETQ. The CDR3 is CASSPGSTQETQYF. CDR3 sequence (DNA): TGCGCCAGCAGCCCGGGGTCTACCCAAGAGACCCAGTACTTC.

The chain combines TRBV7-9 with TRBJ2-1; D possibly corresponds to TRBD2 (6 bases). The germline gives CDR1 SEHNR, CDR2 FQNEAQ (reference sequence). The CDR3 is 16 amino acids. The V and J ends lost 5 bases and 7 bases respectively, with 21 bases between them. The chain's CDR3 is CASSPRLGSGKNEQFF. Here the CDR3 DNA reads TGTGCCAGCAGCCCTCGTCTTGGTAGCGGAAAAAATGAGCAGTTCTTC.

This chain connects TRBV19 to TRBJ2-3; 10 bases fit TRBD2. CDR1 LNHDA and CDR2 SQIVND come from the germline V gene (reference sequence). The junction had 6 bases not matched to a gene; V was cut back by 3 bases and J by 3 bases. The length of the CDR3 is 16 residues. CDR3 in amino acids: CASSISAGGPTDTQYF. CDR3 DNA sequence: TGTGCCAGTAGTATTTCAGCGGGAGGGCCGACAGATACGCAGTATTTT. Full variable domain (remainder filled in from reference TRBV19 and TRBJ2-3): DGGITQSPKYLFRKEGQNVTLSCEQNLNHDAMYWYRQDPGQGLRLIYYSQIVNDFQKGDIAEGYSVSREKKESFPLTVTSAQKNPTAFYLCASSISAGGPTDTQYFGPGTRLTVL.

The chain recombines TRBV7-3 with TRBJ2-6; D perhaps matches TRBD2 (5 bases). The V and J ends lost 0 bases and 4 bases respectively, with 7 bases between them. The V gene's germline CDR1 is SGHTA and CDR2 FQGTGA. The CDR3 runs 15 residues. The CDR3 nucleotides are TGTGCCAGCAGCTTAACCGGGGTCGGGGCCAACGTCCTGACTTTC. It encodes CASSLTGVGANVLTF.

The V gene is TRBV27, the J gene TRBJ1-1; D is undetermined. V was trimmed by 6 bases and J by 5 bases, leaving 16 bases between them. Germline V CDR1 and CDR2: MNHEY, SMNVEV (reference sequence). The CDR3 covers 14 residues. The DNA of the CDR3 is TGTGCCAGCAGCGGTACACGGTCGGGAACTGAAGCTTTCTTT. Protein product: CASSGTRSGTEAFF.

The chain recombines TRBV19 with TRBJ2-7; 9 bases map to TRBD2. The CDR3 spans 15 residues. The V gene end was trimmed by 6 bases and the J gene end by 5 bases; junction bases not matched to a gene: 11. Germline V lookup: CDR1 LNHDA, CDR2 SQIVND (reference sequence). The CDR3 DNA follows: TGTGCCAGTAGCCCATCTAGCGGGGAGCTGGACGAGCAGTACTTC. Translation: CASSPSSGELDEQYF.

The chain employs TRBV6-4 and TRBJ2-2, with 10 bases fitting TRBD2. The V gene end was trimmed by 6 bases and the J gene end by 1 base; junction bases not matched to a gene: 11. The CDR3 is made up of 18 amino acids. Per germline, CDR1 MRHNA and CDR2 SNTAGT. The CDR3 coding sequence is TGTGCCAGCAGCCTCGAGGGGGGACTAGCGCAGAACACCGGGGAGCTGTTTTTT. Translation: CASSLEGGLAQNTGELFF.

The chain couples TRBV5-6 to TRBJ2-7; tentative D call: TRBD2 (6 bases). The CDR3 runs 16 residues. CDR1 SGHDT and CDR2 YYEEEE come from the germline V gene. The germline V and J ends were trimmed by 1 base and 0 bases, with 14 bases remaining between them. CDR3 region: CASSLLGGIYSYEQYF. CDR3 bases: TGTGCCAGCAGCTTGCTAGGAGGGATCTACTCCTACGAGCAGTACTTC.

The DNA for the CDR3 is TGTGCCAGCAGCTTGGTGTATAAGGGGGCGCCTGAGCAGTTCTTC. This gives the protein CASSLVYKGAPEQFF. This sequence joins TRBV5-6 and TRBJ2-1; 7 positions agree with TRBD1. Germline lookup yields CDR1 SGHDT and CDR2 YYEEEE. V lost 0 bases, J lost 9 bases, and 9 bases stayed unmatched. The length of the CDR3 is 15 residues.